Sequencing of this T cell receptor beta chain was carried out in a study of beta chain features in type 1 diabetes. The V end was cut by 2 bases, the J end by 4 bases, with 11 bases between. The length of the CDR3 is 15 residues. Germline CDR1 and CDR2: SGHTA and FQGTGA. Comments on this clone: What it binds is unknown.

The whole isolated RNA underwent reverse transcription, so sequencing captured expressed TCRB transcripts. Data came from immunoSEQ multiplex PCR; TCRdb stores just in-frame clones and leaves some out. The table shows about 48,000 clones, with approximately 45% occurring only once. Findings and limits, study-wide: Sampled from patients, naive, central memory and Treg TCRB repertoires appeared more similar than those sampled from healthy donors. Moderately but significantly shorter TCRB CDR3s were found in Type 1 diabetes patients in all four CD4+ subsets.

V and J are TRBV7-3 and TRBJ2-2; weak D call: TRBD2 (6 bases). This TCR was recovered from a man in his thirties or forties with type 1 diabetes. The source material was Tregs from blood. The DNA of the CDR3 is TGTGCCAGCAGCTTATACGGGAGTGGCACCGGGGAGCTGTTTTTT. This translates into CASSLYGSGTGELFF.